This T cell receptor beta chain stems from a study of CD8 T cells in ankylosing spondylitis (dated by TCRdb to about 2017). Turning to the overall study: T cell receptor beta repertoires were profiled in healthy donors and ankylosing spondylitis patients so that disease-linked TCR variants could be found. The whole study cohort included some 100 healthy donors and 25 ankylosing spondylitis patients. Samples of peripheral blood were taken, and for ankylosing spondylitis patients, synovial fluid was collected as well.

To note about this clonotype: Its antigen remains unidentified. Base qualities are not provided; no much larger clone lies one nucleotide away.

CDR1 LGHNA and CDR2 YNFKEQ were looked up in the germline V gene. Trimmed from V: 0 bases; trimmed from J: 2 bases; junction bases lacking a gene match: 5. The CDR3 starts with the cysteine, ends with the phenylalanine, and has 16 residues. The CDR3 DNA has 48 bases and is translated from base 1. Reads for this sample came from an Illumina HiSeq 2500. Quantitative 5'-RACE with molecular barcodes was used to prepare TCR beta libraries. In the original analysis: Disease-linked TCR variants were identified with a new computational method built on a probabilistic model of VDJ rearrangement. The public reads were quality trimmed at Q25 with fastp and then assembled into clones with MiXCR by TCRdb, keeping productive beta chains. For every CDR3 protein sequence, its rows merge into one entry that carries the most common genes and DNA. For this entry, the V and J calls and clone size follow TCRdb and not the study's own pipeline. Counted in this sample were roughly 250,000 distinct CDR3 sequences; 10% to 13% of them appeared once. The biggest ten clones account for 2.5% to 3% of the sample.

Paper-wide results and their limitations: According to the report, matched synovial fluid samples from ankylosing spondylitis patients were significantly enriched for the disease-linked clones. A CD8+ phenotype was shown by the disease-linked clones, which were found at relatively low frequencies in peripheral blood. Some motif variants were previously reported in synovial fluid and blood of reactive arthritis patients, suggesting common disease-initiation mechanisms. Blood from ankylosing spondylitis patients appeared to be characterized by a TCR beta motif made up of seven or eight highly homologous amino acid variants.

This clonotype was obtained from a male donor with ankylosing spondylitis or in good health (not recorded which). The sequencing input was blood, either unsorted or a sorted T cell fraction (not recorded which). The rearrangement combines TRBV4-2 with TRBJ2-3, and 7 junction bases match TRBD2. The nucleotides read TGTGCCAGCAGCCAAGAGGGAAGCGGGACCACAGATACGCAGTATTTT. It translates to CASSQEGSGTTDTQYF.